The clone carrying this T cell receptor beta chain has a single count. Under the authors' procedure: Amplified reference gene primers provided the basis for estimating nucleated cell counts. The method was immunoSEQ multiplex PCR; TCRdb's version includes in-frame clones alone and lacks a portion of them. That table gives V, J and clone size, and the DNA gave D and trimming. The sample shows tens of thousands of clones, 70% to 75% of them seen only once. From germline, CDR1 is SGHAT and CDR2 FQNNGV. The CDR3 totals 14 residues. Losses at the gene ends were 8 bases for V and 3 bases for J; bases not matched to a gene: 8. The sample is drawn from a study of blood T cell repertoires in COVID-19. Study summary: There were acute and convalescent COVID-19 samples, and they came from the United States, Italy and Spain. The cDNA or gDNA used as material had been derived from T cells, B-cell-depleted T cells, or PBMCs.

The gene calls are TRBV11-2 and TRBJ2-7; 9 nucleotides align to TRBD1. This clonotype originated in a woman between 65 and 79 years old with acute or convalescent COVID-19. The sequencing input was peripheral blood. The CDR3 region is CASGRDRAIYEQYF. CDR3 sequence (DNA): TGTGCCAGCGGCCGGGACAGGGCAATCTACGAGCAGTACTTC.